This T cell receptor beta chain emerged from a study of T-cell reconstitution after alpha-beta-depleted transplantation in children. Study-level findings and limits: Two months or so post-transplant, alpha-beta T cells reportedly derived from several hundred expanded graft clones. T-cell counts and diversity at one year post-transplant came mainly from newly produced T cells.

CDR1 is SNHLY, CDR2 FYNNEI, per germline. The CDR3 runs 15 residues. V dropped 11 bases and J dropped 8 bases, with 27 bases sitting between them. This clonotype was counted a few times. Its target is unknown. A library of TCRbeta sequences, prepared with unique molecular identifiers, was generated. MiXCR, applied by TCRdb to the PCR reads, yields one record per CDR3 protein. Found here are fewer than 350,000 distinct CDR3 sequences, 7.5% to 9% of them singletons; the top ten hold approximately 9.6%. The receptor was derived from a female patient aged 2-15 years who had a stem cell transplant for Fanconi anemia, so the T cells may come from the graft donor. V gene TRBV2 combines with J gene TRBJ1-2; possible D gene TRBD1, 5 bases. This specimen consisted of peripheral blood, obtained 360 days after TCRalphabeta/CD19-depleted stem cell transplant. The CDR3: CAFPVLGDQGEGYTF. CDR3 coding DNA: TGTGCCTTCCCGGTGTTGGGGGATCAGGGAGAGGGCTACACCTTC.